This TCR beta chain is drawn from a study of glioma-infiltrating T cells after dendritic cell vaccination. Overall study results and limits: Patients with more pretreatment TILs had longer time to progression and survival. Only a small number of patients had complete blood and tumor samples.

The time point is: after dendritic cell vaccination, including at tumor progression/relapse. The primer mix had 60 V beta and 13 J beta primers. The repertoire was sequenced with immunoSEQ multiplex PCR; TCRdb's copy has only in-frame clones and lacks some. The repertoire holds 65,000 or so clones, around 86% seen once, with around 10% in the top ten. Concerning this clone: Its specificity is unknown.

The sample was blood, taken after dendritic cell vaccination. This receptor was taken from a human donor with glioblastoma.

CDR3 loop: CASSDFAREGPEAFF. DNA for the CDR3: TGTGCCAGCAGCGATTTTGCCAGGGAAGGCCCTGAAGCTTTCTTT. The V gene is TRBV6-1, the J gene TRBJ1-1; tentative D call: TRBD1 (5 bases). V was cut by 6 bases and J by 6 bases, with 20 bases left in between. Germline assignment: CDR1 MNHNS and CDR2 SASEGT. The CDR3 covers 15 residues.